This entry describes one T cell receptor (beta chain). This clone's antigen is unknown. No much larger clone exists at a distance of one base, and base qualities are not known. The data belong to a study of blood T cell repertoires in COVID-19 (dated by TCRdb to about 2020). With regard to the full study: Samples from collaborators originated in the United States, Italy and Spain and spanned both the acute and convalescent phases of COVID-19. The prospective study material was composed of cDNA or gDNA derived from T cells, B-cell-depleted T cells, or PBMCs. Samples were obtained from the ongoing ImmuneRACE study (first 160 participants) and from 1,000 to 1,500 subjects provided by 6 global collaborators. The dataset comprised deeply sampled blood TCRbeta repertoires from subjects exposed to, actively infected with, or recovered from COVID-19. Where HLA class I and class II types were available, the types were taken from metadata supplied by the sample provider, not from assay-based typing. Sample metadata almost always included a de-identified subject ID, COVID-19 status, age in years and sex. The repertoires were released in a freely available public database intended as a resource for research on the immune response to SARS-CoV-2. Broader findings and caveats from the paper: How much clinical and demographic metadata was included differed by source and by participant, and the metadata was provided uncurated.

From cysteine to phenylalanine, the CDR3 is 11 amino acids long. Kept here is only the CDR3 DNA, which spans 33 bases and is read in frame from base 1. The germline V gene (reference sequence) specifies DFQATT as CDR1 and SNEGSKA as CDR2. Cut back by 8 bases and 6 bases, the V and J ends lie 13 bases apart. In the prospective study, participants were roughly 18 to 100 years old, resided in 20 to 30 geographic areas of the United States, and were enrolled through a virtual design. In the prospective study, cohorts were assigned on the basis of participant-reported clinical history obtained from a screening survey and a study questionnaire. For ImmuneRACE Cohort 3, a participant was defined as recovered based on two consecutive negative NP/OP PCR tests, clearance by a healthcare professional, or resolution of symptoms. In the prospective study, mobile phlebotomists collected whole blood, serum and a nasopharyngeal or oropharyngeal swab from each participant. Prospective study participants could optionally give additional blood draws and questionnaires over a roughly 2-month period. Prospective study blood samples were shipped either frozen or at room temperature before DNA extraction.

TCRbeta CDR3 regions were amplified from genomic DNA by means of the immunoSEQ Assay, a bias-controlled multiplex PCR. Under the source paper's analysis protocol: The number of nucleated cells in each sample was estimated by amplification of reference gene primers within the assay. Sequence reads were collapsed and filtered to measure the absolute abundance of every unique TCRbeta CDR3 rearrangement. For each sample, productive Simpson clonality was calculated as the square root of Simpson's diversity index across productive rearrangements. TCRdb mirrors the immuneACCESS table, restricted to in-frame sequences. Some clones are absent from its copies; in checked studies, under half trace to an unresolved V gene, and the reason for the others is unknown. V and J calls and clone size come straight from that table; D and trimming were deduced from the DNA. This sample has some 170,000 clones in its table, and around 84% of those were observed once. Roughly 15% of the sample belongs to the ten largest clones.

This sequence uses TRBV20-1 and TRBJ1-2; no D segment can be confidently identified. Sequenced: PBMCs or T cells enriched from blood (not recorded which). This TCR was recovered from a man between 45 and 60 years old who had recovered from COVID-19. The DNA sequence reads TGCAGTACGGACGGACTACATGGCTACACCTTC. Translated, it gives CSTDGLHGYTF.